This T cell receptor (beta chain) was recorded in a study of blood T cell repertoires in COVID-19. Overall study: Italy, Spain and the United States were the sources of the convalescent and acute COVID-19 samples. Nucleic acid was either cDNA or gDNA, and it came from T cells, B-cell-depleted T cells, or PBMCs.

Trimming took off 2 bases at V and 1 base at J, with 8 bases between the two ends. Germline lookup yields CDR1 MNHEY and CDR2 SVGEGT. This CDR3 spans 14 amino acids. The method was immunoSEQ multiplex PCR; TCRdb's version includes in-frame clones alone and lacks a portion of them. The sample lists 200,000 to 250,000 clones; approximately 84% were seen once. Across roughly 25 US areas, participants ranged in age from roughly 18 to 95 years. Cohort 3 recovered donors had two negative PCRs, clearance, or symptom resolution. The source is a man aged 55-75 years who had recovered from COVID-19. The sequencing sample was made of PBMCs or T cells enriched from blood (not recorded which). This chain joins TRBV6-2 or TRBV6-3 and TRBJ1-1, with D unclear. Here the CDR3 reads CASSYQAENTEAFF. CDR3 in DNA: TGTGCCAGCAGTTACCAGGCCGAGAACACTGAAGCTTTCTTT.